Listed below are T cell receptor beta chains from one sample, sequenced in a study of blood T cell repertoires in COVID-19. TCRdb's copy holds only in-frame clones and misses some; the assay was immunoSEQ multiplex PCR. Of around 150,000 clones listed, 80% to 90% are singletons. Sequencing was done on a sample of peripheral blood. The origin of the receptors is a man aged 65 to 85 with acute or convalescent COVID-19. Each CDR3 is given with its conserved first and last residue. The D gene is left open where the match is weak. Rows give clone size only sometimes, using once, few, many, or a class for an expanded clone.

v_call	d_call	clone_size	j_call	cdr3_aa	cdr3_nt
TRBV7-3	TRBD2	.	TRBJ2-5	CASSLIGGGRPGETQYF	TGTGCCAGCAGCTTAATTGGGGGAGGGCGGCCGGGGGAGACCCAGTACTTC
TRBV5-4	TRBD2	.	TRBJ2-1	CASSSQAGASYNEQFF	TGTGCCAGCAGCTCACAAGCGGGAGCCTCCTACAATGAGCAGTTCTTC
TRBV6-1	.	few	TRBJ2-7	CASSDRVEQYF	TGTGCCAGCAGTGACAGGGTCGAGCAGTACTTC
TRBV27	.	once	TRBJ1-4	CASSLNWGANEKLFF	TGTGCCAGCAGTTTAAATTGGGGGGCTAATGAAAAACTGTTTTTT
TRBV11-2	TRBD2	once	TRBJ2-5	CASSLGVAGAVETQYF	TGTGCCAGCAGCTTAGGAGTCGCGGGAGCGGTGGAGACCCAGTACTTC
TRBV6-2/TRBV6-3	.	.	TRBJ1-1	CASSYSSGPTEAFF	TGTGCCAGCAGTTACTCATCTGGGCCCACTGAAGCTTTCTTT
TRBV11-2	TRBD2	once	TRBJ2-1	CASSLAAGVYNEQFF	TGTGCCAGCAGCTTAGCAGCGGGAGTTTACAATGAGCAGTTCTTC
TRBV6-1	.	.	TRBJ1-1	CASSEGQYTEAFF	TGTGCCAGCAGTGAAGGTCAGTACACTGAAGCTTTCTTT
TRBV28	.	once	TRBJ1-3	CASSPLGGVSGNTIYF	TGTGCCAGCAGCCCCCTTGGGGGGGTATCAGGAAACACCATATATTTT
TRBV7-2	.	.	TRBJ2-7	CASSPAWRGEVYEQYF	TGTGCCAGCAGCCCAGCTTGGCGAGGAGAGGTATACGAGCAGTACTTC
TRBV19	TRBD1	.	TRBJ2-2	CASSILSGTAREGAGELFF	TGTGCCAGTAGTATACTTTCCGGGACAGCTCGTGAAGGTGCCGGGGAGCTGTTTTTT
TRBV4-3	TRBD2	once	TRBJ2-7	CASSQELGLAGRGEQYF	TGCGCCAGCAGCCAAGAACTTGGACTAGCGGGACGGGGCGAGCAGTACTTC
TRBV19	TRBD2	.	TRBJ2-1	CASKATGGDGEQFF	TGTGCCAGTAAGGCAACGGGAGGGGATGGTGAGCAGTTCTTC
TRBV28	.	.	TRBJ1-1	CASSLAGLTEAFF	TGTGCCAGCAGTTTAGCAGGGCTCACTGAAGCTTTCTTT
TRBV4-3	TRBD2	.	TRBJ2-1	CASSQAPGLAYEQFF	TGCGCCAGCAGCCAAGCCCCGGGACTAGCATATGAGCAGTTCTTC
TRBV29-1	.	.	TRBJ1-5	CSVEARRGQPQHF	TGCAGCGTTGAAGCTCGGAGGGGTCAGCCCCAGCATTTT
TRBV2	.	.	TRBJ2-5	CASSEVSQETQYF	TGTGCCAGCAGTGAAGTCAGCCAAGAGACCCAGTACTTC
TRBV5-1	TRBD1	.	TRBJ1-1	CASARGTGGFDTEAFF	TGCGCCAGCGCCAGGGGGACAGGGGGATTCGACACTGAAGCTTTCTTT
TRBV18	.	.	TRBJ2-3	CASSGPDTQYF	TGTGCCAGCTCAGGGCCAGATACGCAGTATTTT
TRBV7-9	.	once	TRBJ2-5	CASSSGTRKETQYF	TGTGCCAGCAGCTCCGGGACAAGAAAAGAGACCCAGTACTTC
TRBV18	.	.	TRBJ2-2	CASSPRTDGGELFF	TGTGCCAGCTCACCACGGACAGATGGCGGGGAGCTGTTTTTT
TRBV5-4	.	.	TRBJ2-5	CASSTTGIETQYF	TGTGCCAGCAGTACTACAGGGATAGAGACCCAGTACTTC
TRBV28	TRBD1	.	TRBJ2-1	CASSTGKMGQGNEQFF	TGTGCCAGCAGTACCGGGAAGATGGGACAGGGGAATGAGCAGTTCTTC
TRBV18	TRBD2	.	TRBJ2-1	CASSQPSGRGNEQFF	TGTGCCAGCTCCCAGCCTAGCGGGAGGGGCAATGAGCAGTTCTTC
TRBV5-1	TRBD2	few	TRBJ2-1	CASSSLGTSGRNEQFF	TGCGCCAGCAGCTCACTCGGGACTAGCGGGAGAAATGAGCAGTTCTTC
TRBV14	.	.	TRBJ2-2	CASSLGTHNTGELFF	TGTGCCAGCAGCCTCGGGACACATAACACCGGGGAGCTGTTTTTT
TRBV11-1	.	once	TRBJ2-7	CASSLGGESFYEQYF	TGTGCCAGCAGCTTAGGGGGGGAAAGTTTCTACGAGCAGTACTTC
TRBV5-1	TRBD1	.	TRBJ2-5	CASSLGTGQETQYF	TGCGCCAGCAGCCTCGGGACAGGACAAGAGACCCAGTACTTC